The rows below give T cell receptor beta chains drawn from one sample of a study of T cells in Graves' hyperthyroidism and ophthalmopathy. TCRdb redid the calling of the multiplex PCR reads with MiXCR, one entry per CDR3 protein. The data contain roughly 570,000 distinct CDR3 sequences, just over 45% of them singletons. Specimen: peripheral blood or thyroid tissue (not recorded which). All receptors come from a woman aged 18-29 years with Graves' hyperthyroidism. Each CDR3 is given with its conserved first and last residue. D genes are given only for firm matches. Clone size is shown for a subset of rows, as once, few, many or a class of expanded clone.

len,abundance,d_gene,j_gene,v_gene,CDR3nt,CDR3aa
13,.,.,TRBJ1-2,TRBV12-3/TRBV12-4,TGTGCCAGCAGTTTAGGCCTAGAAGCTGGGTACACCTTC,CASSLGLEAGYTF
14,.,.,TRBJ1-1,TRBV4-2,TGTGCCAGCAGCCAAGTAGGGGGGCGGGATGAAGCTTTCTTT,CASSQVGGRDEAFF
14,many,.,TRBJ2-5,TRBV6-1,TGTGCCAGCACCTCAGGCACGAACCAAGAGACCCAGTACTTC,CASTSGTNQETQYF
12,many,.,TRBJ2-2,TRBV20-1,TGCAGCGCTATTTCGAACACCGGGGAGCTGTTTTTT,CSAISNTGELFF
11,.,TRBD2,TRBJ2-5,TRBV20-1,TGCAGTGCAGAAACTAGCGGGACCCAGTACTTC,CSAETSGTQYF
14,.,.,TRBJ1-5,TRBV30,TGTGCCTGGAGTGTAAGGAGGGAAGGTCAGCCCCAGCATTTT,CAWSVRREGQPQHF
15,.,.,TRBJ2-1,TRBV12-3/TRBV12-4,TGTGCCAGCAGTTTTGGGAAGTCGAGTGGCAATGAGCAGTTCTTC,CASSFGKSSGNEQFF
17,.,.,TRBJ1-4,TRBV9,TGTGCCAGCAGCGTAGTTCCGGGGGTCTACGGAAATGAAAAACTGTTTTTT,CASSVVPGVYGNEKLFF
14,.,TRBD1,TRBJ1-2,TRBV30,TGTGCCTGGAGTGGACAGGGGGTCTACTATGGCTACACCTTC,CAWSGQGVYYGYTF
15,.,TRBD2,TRBJ2-5,TRBV5-6,TGTGCTAGACCTCTGACTAGCGGGAGTGTGGAGACCCAGTACTTC,CARPLTSGSVETQYF
13,few,.,TRBJ1-2,TRBV9,TGTGCCAGCAGCAAGGGCAGCTTCTATGGCTACACCTTC,CASSKGSFYGYTF
15,many,.,TRBJ2-7,TRBV20-1,TGCAGTGCTAGAGATAGGGGCGTACTTTATCACGAGCAGTACTTC,CSARDRGVLYHEQYF
16,many,.,TRBJ2-7,TRBV12-3/TRBV12-4,TGTGCCAGCAGTTCAACCCACCCGGCACTATCCTACGAGCAGTACTTC,CASSSTHPALSYEQYF
15,many,TRBD1,TRBJ1-5,TRBV6-6,TGTGCCAGCAGTTACCCCGGGACAGGGTTTCAGCCCCAGCATTTT,CASSYPGTGFQPQHF
15,.,.,TRBJ1-3,TRBV5-1,TGCGCCAGCAGCTGGGGTGGAAACTCTGGAAACACCATATATTTT,CASSWGGNSGNTIYF
14,.,TRBD1,TRBJ2-5,TRBV11-1,TGTGCCAGCAGCCACACCGGGACAGCCGAGACCCAGTACTTC,CASSHTGTAETQYF
14,.,TRBD2,TRBJ2-3,TRBV25-1,TGTGCCAGCAGTTTCTCGGCTAGCGGGATTAAGCAGTATTTT,CASSFSASGIKQYF
15,many,TRBD1,TRBJ2-7,TRBV19,TGTGCCAGTAGTATAGGCGGACAGGGGGCAAGGGAGCAGTACTTC,CASSIGGQGAREQYF
15,.,.,TRBJ2-5,TRBV3-2,TGTGCCAGCAGCCAAGACGGGGGAGGGACAGAGACCCAGTGCTTC,CASSQDGGGTETQCF
13,.,.,TRBJ1-2,TRBV20-1,TGCAGTGCTAGGGAACAGGGCTTCTATGGCTACACCTTC,CSAREQGFYGYTF
14,many,TRBD1,TRBJ1-4,TRBV6-1,TGTGCCAGCAGTGTAGGACAGGGAAACGGTGAACTGTTTTTT,CASSVGQGNGELFF
15,few,TRBD1,TRBJ1-3,TRBV19,TGTGCCAGTAGTACAGACAGGGGCGCAGGAAACACCATATATTTT,CASSTDRGAGNTIYF
15,many,.,TRBJ1-2,TRBV7-2,TGTGCCAGCAGCTTAGCCTCCGGGACTGGCTATGGCTACACCTTC,CASSLASGTGYGYTF
15,.,.,TRBJ1-1,TRBV10-3,TGTGCCATCAGTGAGTCTACAGGGATGAACACTGAAGCTTTCTTT,CAISESTGMNTEAFF
13,many,.,TRBJ1-4,TRBV2,TGTGCCAGCAGTGTGGTCGATGATGAAAAACTGTTTTTT,CASSVVDDEKLFF
17,many,.,TRBJ1-3,TRBV9,TGTGCCAGCAGCGTAGCCCTCGAAGGCAGCCATCGGAACACCATATATTTT,CASSVALEGSHRNTIYF
14,many,.,TRBJ2-2,TRBV19,TGTGCCAGTATTGGGGAGCCGAACACCGGGGAGCTGTTTTTT,CASIGEPNTGELFF
14,many,.,TRBJ1-1,TRBV29-1,TGCAGCGTTGATCATCTAGGGGAGAACACTGAAGCTTTCTTT,CSVDHLGENTEAFF
14,.,.,TRBJ2-5,TRBV12-3/TRBV12-4,TGTGCCAGCAGAAAACTAGAAACTACAGATACGCAGTACTTC,CASRKLETTDTQYF
14,.,.,TRBJ2-5,TRBV29-1,TGCAGCGTTGAAGATGTGCGGGCTGGGGAGACCCAGTACTTC,CSVEDVRAGETQYF
15,many,.,TRBJ1-5,TRBV20-1,TGCAGTGCTAGAGATAAGCGATATAGCAATCAGCCCCAGCATTTT,CSARDKRYSNQPQHF
14,.,TRBD1,TRBJ2-5,TRBV7-7,TGTGCTAGCATCCCGTTGGGGGACAGGGAGACCCAGTACTTC,CASIPLGDRETQYF
14,many,TRBD2,TRBJ2-7,TRBV20-1,TGCAGTGCTAGAGCTAGCGGGATCATCTACGAGCAGTACTTC,CSARASGIIYEQYF
12,.,TRBD1,TRBJ1-2,TRBV29-1,TGCAGCTATACAGGGGGCAGCTATGGCTACACCTTC,CSYTGGSYGYTF
14,.,.,TRBJ2-2,TRBV20-1,TGCAGCGCGCCGCGGACAACGAACACCGGGGAGCTGTTTTTT,CSAPRTTNTGELFF
16,once,.,TRBJ2-2,TRBV7-9,TGTGCCGGCAGCCGCCGATCTAGCGTAAATACCGGGGAGCTGTTTTTC,CAGSRRSSVNTGELFF
15,many,.,TRBJ2-7,TRBV19,TGTGCCAGTAGCGCCTGGGGTGGCGCCAAGGACGAGCAGTACTTC,CASSAWGGAKDEQYF
13,many,.,TRBJ2-7,TRBV11-3,TGTGCCAGCAGCTTTGTGATTTCCTACGAGCAGTACTTC,CASSFVISYEQYF
14,.,TRBD1,TRBJ1-2,TRBV5-3,TGTGCCAGCGGAACAGGGGACTGGGGGTATGGCTACACCTTC,CASGTGDWGYGYTF